The 22 T cell receptor beta chains below come from one sample, sequenced in a study (dated by TCRdb to about 2016). The library was built by means of 5' RACE. TCRdb records Illumina HiSeq 2000 as the sequencer. Using fastp at Q25 and MiXCR, TCRdb reprocessed the public reads and kept productive beta chains. Rows are combined by CDR3 protein, so each entry shows the most common genes and DNA. This sample holds 280 or so distinct CDR3 sequences; 9.6% were observed only once. The top ten clonotypes cover approximately 50% of the sample. The sample taken for sequencing was effector memory T cells from blood PBMCs. The sample's cell subset or site, from its label and the paper: effector memory CD4+ T cells. The receptor set was obtained from a male donor with HIV.

The chain carries TRBV6-8 and TRBJ1-1, with D perhaps TRBD1 (5 bases). From germline, CDR1 is MNHGY and CDR2 SAAAGT. Deletions cut 2 bases from V and 4 bases from J, with 14 bases between. The CDR3 consists of 15 residues. The CDR3 DNA reads TGTGCCAGCAGTTACAACGACAGACCTTTCACTGAAGCTTTCTTT. Translation: CASSYNDRPFTEAFF.

CDR3 nucleotides: TGTGCCAGCAGGATGGGAGGGACAGGGGCCGCCTACGAGCAGTACTTC. It translates to CASRMGGTGAAYEQYF. The chain couples TRBV6-1 to TRBJ2-7; 10 nucleotides align to TRBD1. The V gene end was trimmed by 6 bases and the J gene end by 2 bases; junction bases not matched to a gene: 10. The germline CDR1 and CDR2 sequences are MNHNS and SASEGT. CDR3 length: 16 amino acids.

The chain's CDR3 is CASKGGQPNNEQFF. In DNA, the CDR3 is TGTGCCAGCAAGGGGGGACAGCCTAACAATGAGCAGTTCTTC. J is TRBJ2-1 and V is TRBV6-1, with a weak D call TRBD1 (7 bases). This CDR3 region has 14 residues. Trimming removed 7 bases from V and 5 bases from J, with 15 bases in between. The germline gives CDR1 MNHNS, CDR2 SASEGT.

By frequency in the sample, this clonotype is hyperexpanded. This chain connects TRBV6-5 to TRBJ1-5; D call uncertain. CDR1 is MNHEY, CDR2 SVGAGI, per germline. V was trimmed by 0 bases and J by 5 bases, leaving 14 bases between them. The CDR3 contains 16 residues. The CDR3, as DNA: TGTGCCAGCAGTTACTCGAGTTCCGGTAGACATCAGCCCCAGCATTTT. Protein product: CASSYSSSGRHQPQHF.

This rearrangement joins TRBV6-5 to TRBJ1-1; the match to TRBD1 covers 7 bases. This CDR3 has 14 amino acids. Per germline, CDR1 MNHEY and CDR2 SVGAGI. Germline trimming cut 4 bases from V and 6 bases from J; bases unmatched to any gene: 8. CDR3 bases: TGTGCCAGCAGTTCCCGGGACAGAGTATCTGAAGCTTTCTTT. Translated, it gives CASSSRDRVSEAFF.

The V gene is TRBV6-1, the J gene TRBJ2-5; D is uncertain. Trimming shortened V by 6 bases and J by 4 bases, and 12 bases separated the two germline ends. CDR3 length: 13 amino acids. Per germline, CDR1 MNHNS and CDR2 SASEGT. CDR3 protein: CASSLGYPETQYF. Written as DNA, the CDR3 is TGTGCCAGCAGCCTAGGGTATCCAGAGACCCAGTACTTC.

This clonotype was detected a few times. The chain employs TRBV11-1 and TRBJ2-1; 7 bases map to TRBD2. V shed 0 bases and J 7 bases; nucleotides not matched to a gene: 6. CDR1 is SGHAT, CDR2 FQDESV, per germline (reference sequence). The CDR3 length is 15 residues. The CDR3 DNA reads as TGTGCCAGCAGCTTAGCTCGCGGGGAGGGGAATGAGCAGTTCTTC. It translates to CASSLARGEGNEQFF.

A few counts support this clonotype. The chain joins TRBV4-3 to TRBJ2-5; 11 bases line up with TRBD2. J was trimmed by 5 bases and V by 0 bases; bases with no gene match: 2. This CDR3 region has 15 residues. In germline, CDR1 is LGHNA, CDR2 YSLEER. CDR3 sequence: CASSQDSSGRETQYF. CDR3 coding DNA: TGCGCCAGCAGCCAAGATTCTAGCGGGAGGGAGACCCAGTACTTC.

As for this clonotype: This may come from a read error, since a much larger clone is one base off. This sequence joins TRBV13 and TRBJ1-1; D uncertain. Germline values: CDR1 PRHDT, CDR2 FYEKMQ (reference sequence). CDR3 length: 14 residues. The CDR3 spells CASSLLALGTEDFF. The CDR3 coding sequence is TGTGCCAGCAGCTTACTTGCGCTTGGCACTGAAGATTTCTTT.

This clonotype is large (0.1 to 1%). The chain carries TRBV10-3 and TRBJ1-4; TRBD1 is a possible D gene (5 bases). This CDR3 is 19 amino acids long. Germline V lookup: CDR1 ENHRY, CDR2 SYGVKD. V was clipped by 0 bases and J by 7 bases, with 24 bases between them. The CDR3 sequence is CAISESSILGVGTTEKLFF. The CDR3 nucleotides read TGTGCCATCAGTGAGTCCTCTATCCTCGGGGTAGGGACGACTGAAAAACTGTTTTTT.

The chain uses TRBV6-5 and TRBJ1-1, with 9 bases matching TRBD1. J was trimmed by 0 bases and V by 4 bases; bases with no gene match: 0. The length of the CDR3 is 14 residues. Looked up from germline, CDR1 is MNHEY and CDR2 is SVGAGI. Written as DNA, the CDR3 is TGTGCCAGCAGTTGGGACAGGGTGAACACTGAAGCTTTCTTT. Its translation is CASSWDRVNTEAFF.

Sample share makes this clonotype large. This chain links TRBV6-1 with TRBJ1-1; D is uncertain. The CDR3 consists of 17 residues. In germline, CDR1 is MNHNS, CDR2 SASEGT. Trimming removed 6 bases from V and 0 bases from J, with 20 bases in between. CDR3 bases: TGTGCCAGCAGCCCCCCCGCCAGACGGGGTATGAACACTGAAGCTTTCTTT. The encoded protein is CASSPPARRGMNTEAFF.

A few counts support this clonotype. The chain recombines TRBV15 with TRBJ1-3; D remains unclear. Germline-derived CDR1 and CDR2 are LNHNV and YYDKDF (reference sequence). This CDR3 is built from 16 residues. The V end was cut by 0 bases, the J end by 0 bases, with 9 bases between. CDR3 DNA: TGTGCCACCAGCAGAGATATCCGGGACTCTGGAAACACCATATATTTT. Protein product: CATSRDIRDSGNTIYF.

Relative to its sample, this clonotype is large. The CDR3 DNA sequence: TGTGCCATCAGAGGGGGCGCATCCGTTGACTATGGCTACACCTTC. It translates to CAIRGGASVDYGYTF. The chain uses TRBV10-3 and TRBJ1-2; 7 positions match TRBD1. Germline CDR1 reads ENHRY; CDR2 reads SYGVKD. The CDR3 loop spans 15 amino acids. V lost 6 bases and J lost 3; bases outside the gene matches: 10.

This chain joins TRBV15 and TRBJ2-7; 9 positions match TRBD2. V dropped 4 bases and J dropped 0; count of bases not matched to a gene: 1. Germline V gene lookup returns CDR1 LNHNV and CDR2 YYDKDF (reference sequence). The CDR3 extends over 14 amino acids. In nucleotides, the CDR3 is TGTGCCACCAGCATTAGCGGGAGCTCCTACGAGCAGTACTTC. Translated, it gives CATSISGSSYEQYF.

By sample fraction, this clonotype is large. The chain uses TRBV6-5 and TRBJ2-2; 13 bases align to TRBD2. The germline V gene has CDR1 MNHEY and CDR2 SVGAGI. V lost 1 base, J lost 5 bases, and 7 bases stayed unmatched. The CDR3 runs to 18 residues. CDR3 amino acids: CASSYLELAGGLTGELFF. The CDR3 DNA reads TGTGCCAGCAGTTACTTAGAACTAGCGGGGGGGTTAACCGGGGAGCTGTTTTTT.

Comment on this clonotype: One end of the junction is discordant with germline, which a read error may explain. The chain carries TRBV7-7 and TRBJ2-1; D is possibly TRBD2 (5 bases). This CDR3 is 17 amino acids long. Germline V gene data show CDR1 as SSHAT and CDR2 as FNYEAQ (reference sequence). CDR3 sequence (DNA): TGTGCTAGCAGCCCCACGGGAACTAGAACCGCCTACAATGAGCAGTTCTTC. Translated: CASSPTGTRTAYNEQFF.

This clonotype was counted a few times. The DNA of the CDR3 is TGTGCCATCAGTGAGTCGACGGGGCAGGGTAGCGAGCAGTACTTC. Amino acid sequence: CAISESTGQGSEQYF. The rearrangement joins TRBV10-3 to TRBJ2-7, with D perhaps given as TRBD1 or TRBD2 (5 bases each). The CDR3 loop spans 15 amino acids. CDR1 is ENHRY, CDR2 SYGVKD, per germline. Trimming left V 0 bases short and J 6 bases short, with 15 bases between.

This clonotype was found a few times. The chain uses TRBV27 and TRBJ2-2; 9 bases map to TRBD1. Germline-derived CDR1 and CDR2 are MNHEY and SMNVEV (reference sequence). This CDR3 region has 15 residues. The V gene end was trimmed by 3 bases and the J gene end by 7 bases; junction bases not matched to a gene: 6. The CDR3 bases are TGTGCCAGCAGTTTTAACAGGGGGCGCATCGGGGAGCTGTTTTTT. Translation gives CASSFNRGRIGELFF.

This clonotype has a handful of counts. The chain joins TRBV30 to TRBJ2-3; D is uncertain. The V gene's germline CDR1 is GTSNPN and CDR2 SVGIG (reference sequence). The V end was cut by 3 bases, the J end by 4 bases, with 11 bases between. There are 13 residues in the CDR3. The CDR3 reads CAWRVTSADTQYF. CDR3 DNA sequence: TGTGCCTGGAGAGTAACGAGCGCAGATACGCAGTATTTT.

This clonotype was counted a few times. The chain uses TRBV6-4 and TRBJ2-1, with 10 positions matching TRBD1. The CDR3 spans 17 residues. The germline V gene has CDR1 MRHNA and CDR2 SNTAGT. V trimming: 0 bases; J trimming: 5 bases; junction bases outside the gene matches: 7. The CDR3 DNA sequence: TGTGCCAGCAGTGACTCGTTTCGGGACAGGGGCCACAATGAGCAGTTCTTC. It codes for CASSDSFRDRGHNEQFF.

This clonotype showed up just a few times. The chain joins TRBV6-1 to TRBJ1-1, with D tentatively TRBD1 (5 bases). Germline loops: CDR1 MNHNS, CDR2 SASEGT. The CDR3 is 11 amino acids. V lost 9 bases, J lost 3 bases, and 8 bases lay in between. DNA for the CDR3: TGTGCCAGTAGGGGTCACACTGAAGCTTTCTTT. Protein product: CASRGHTEAFF.